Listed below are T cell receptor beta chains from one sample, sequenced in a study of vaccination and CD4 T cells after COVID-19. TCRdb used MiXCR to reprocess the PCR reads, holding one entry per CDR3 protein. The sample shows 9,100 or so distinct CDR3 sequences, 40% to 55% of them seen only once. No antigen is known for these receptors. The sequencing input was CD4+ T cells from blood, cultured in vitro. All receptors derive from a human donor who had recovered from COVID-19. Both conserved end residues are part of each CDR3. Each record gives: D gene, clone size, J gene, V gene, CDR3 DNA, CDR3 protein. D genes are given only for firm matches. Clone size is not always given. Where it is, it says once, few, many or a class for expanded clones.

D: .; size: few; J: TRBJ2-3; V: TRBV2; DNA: TGTGCCAGCAGCCACCGGGACCTGAGCACAGATACGCAGTATTTT; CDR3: CASSHRDLSTDTQYF
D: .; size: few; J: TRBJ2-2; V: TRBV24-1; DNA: TGTGCCACCAGTACAGGGAGTACCGGGGAGCTGTTTTTT; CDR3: CATSTGSTGELFF
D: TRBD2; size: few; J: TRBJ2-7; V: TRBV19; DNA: TGTGCCAGTAGTATAGACGGCGGGAGCTCCTACGAGCAGTACTTC; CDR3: CASSIDGGSSYEQYF
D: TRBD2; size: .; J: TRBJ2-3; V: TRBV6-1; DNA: TGTGCCAGCAGCCCCGACCTCGGACTAGCGGGGACGCAGTATTTT; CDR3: CASSPDLGLAGTQYF
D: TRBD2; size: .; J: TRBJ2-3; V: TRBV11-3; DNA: TGTGCCAGCAGCTTTGGACTAGCAACAGATACGCAGTATTTT; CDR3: CASSFGLATDTQYF
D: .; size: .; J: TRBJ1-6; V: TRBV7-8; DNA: TGTGCCAGCAGTCCCCGGCCCCGGGATTTGTATAATTCACCCCTCCACTTT; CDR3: CASSPRPRDLYNSPLHF
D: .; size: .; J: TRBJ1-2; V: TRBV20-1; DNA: TGCAGTGCTAGTAAGACCGGGGGTGGCTACACCTTC; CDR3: CSASKTGGGYTF
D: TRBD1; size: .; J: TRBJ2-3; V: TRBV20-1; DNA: TGCAGTGCTAGGGTGACAGGGGAAGATACGCAGTATTTT; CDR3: CSARVTGEDTQYF
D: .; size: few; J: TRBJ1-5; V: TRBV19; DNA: TGTGCCAGTAGTATATACGTGTATCAGCCCCAGCATTTT; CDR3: CASSIYVYQPQHF
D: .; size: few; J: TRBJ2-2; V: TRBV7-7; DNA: TGTGCTAGCAGCTTGGACAGCAACACCGGGGAGCTGTTTTTT; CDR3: CASSLDSNTGELFF
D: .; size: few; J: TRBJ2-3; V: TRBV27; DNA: TGTGCCAGCAGTTTTTGGACCACAGATACGCAGTATTTT; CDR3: CASSFWTTDTQYF
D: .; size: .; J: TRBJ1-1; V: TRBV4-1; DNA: TGCGCCAGCAGCCAAGAACTGGGCGGACGGAACACTGAAGCTTTCTTT; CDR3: CASSQELGGRNTEAFF
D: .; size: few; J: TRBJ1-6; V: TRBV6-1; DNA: TGTGCCAGCAGCTCGGCCCCCCTCGCCCTCCACTTT; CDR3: CASSSAPLALHF
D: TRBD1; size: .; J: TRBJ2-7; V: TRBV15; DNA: TGTGCCACCAGCAGAGCATTAGGACAGGGAGAACCCTACGAGCAGTACTTC; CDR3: CATSRALGQGEPYEQYF
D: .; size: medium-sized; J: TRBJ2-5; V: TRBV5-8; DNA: TGTGCCAGCTGGTCCTTCCTCAGGGAGACCCAGTACTTC; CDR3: CASWSFLRETQYF
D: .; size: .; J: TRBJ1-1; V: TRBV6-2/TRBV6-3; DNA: TGTGCCAGCAGGGAGGACGGGAACACTGAAGCTTTCTTT; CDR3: CASREDGNTEAFF
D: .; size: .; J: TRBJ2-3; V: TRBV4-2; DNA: TGTGCCAGCAGCCAACTCGAGGGAGAGTTGGATACGCAGTATTTT; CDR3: CASSQLEGELDTQYF
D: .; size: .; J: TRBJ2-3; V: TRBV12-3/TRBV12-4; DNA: TGTGCCAGCAGCCCCACCCAGGGGCACGGGACAACAGATACGCAGTATTTT; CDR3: CASSPTQGHGTTDTQYF
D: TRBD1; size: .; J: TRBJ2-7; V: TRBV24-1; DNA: TGTGCCACCAGTGATATAGACAGGGGTCACGAGCAGTACTTC; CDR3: CATSDIDRGHEQYF
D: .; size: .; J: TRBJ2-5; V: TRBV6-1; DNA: TGTGCCAGCAGCCTCCTGCAAGGGGGCCAAGAGACCCAGTACTTC; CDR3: CASSLLQGGQETQYF
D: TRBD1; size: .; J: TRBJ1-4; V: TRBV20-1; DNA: TGCAGTGCTCGACAGGGAACTAATGAAAAACTGTTTTTT; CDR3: CSARQGTNEKLFF
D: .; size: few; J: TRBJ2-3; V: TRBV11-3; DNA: TGTGCCAGCAGCCACGAAAGCGAGGACACGCAGTATTTT; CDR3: CASSHESEDTQYF
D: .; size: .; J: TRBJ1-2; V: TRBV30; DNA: TGTGCCTGGATGGCGGGAAGAGGGACTTTCTATGGCTACACCTTC; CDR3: CAWMAGRGTFYGYTF
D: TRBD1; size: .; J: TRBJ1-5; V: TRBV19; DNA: TGTGCCAGTCGCGACAGGGGCAATCAGCCCCAGCATTTT; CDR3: CASRDRGNQPQHF
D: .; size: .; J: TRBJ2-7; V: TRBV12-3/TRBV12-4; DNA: TGTGCCAGCAGCCAAAACTCGGGGTACGAGCAGTACTTC; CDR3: CASSQNSGYEQYF